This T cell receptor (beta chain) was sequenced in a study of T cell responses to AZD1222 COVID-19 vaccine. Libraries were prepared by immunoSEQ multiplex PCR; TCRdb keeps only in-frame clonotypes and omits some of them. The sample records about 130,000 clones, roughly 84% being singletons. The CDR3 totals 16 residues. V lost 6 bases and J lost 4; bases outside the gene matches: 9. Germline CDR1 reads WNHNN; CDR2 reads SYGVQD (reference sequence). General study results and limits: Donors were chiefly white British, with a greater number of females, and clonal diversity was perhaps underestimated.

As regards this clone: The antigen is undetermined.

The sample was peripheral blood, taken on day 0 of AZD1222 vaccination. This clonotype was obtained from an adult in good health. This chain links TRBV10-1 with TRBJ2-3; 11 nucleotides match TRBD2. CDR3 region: CASRGRLAGGPDTQYF. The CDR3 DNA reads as TGCGCCAGCAGGGGCCGGCTAGCGGGGGGCCCAGATACGCAGTATTTT.